This is a list of T cell receptor beta chains from one sample in a study of T cells after yellow fever vaccination. One entry per CDR3 protein results from TCRdb running MiXCR on the 5' RACE reads. The sample consists of roughly 500,000 distinct CDR3 sequences, 15% to 20% of them appearing once. This material consisted of PBMCs, taken 15 days after the yellow fever booster vaccination. The receptors originated from a man aged 25 to 40 who received the YFV17D yellow fever vaccine. Each CDR3 is given with its conserved first and last residue. D genes are given only for firm matches. Expanded clones get a size class; other rows say once, few or many, or leave the size out.

clone size,D gene,V gene,J gene,CDR3 protein,CDR3 DNA
.,TRBD1,TRBV7-8,TRBJ2-2,CASSQRTGGNTGELFF,TGTGCCAGCAGTCAACGGACAGGGGGCAACACCGGGGAGCTGTTTTTT
.,.,TRBV12-3/TRBV12-4,TRBJ2-2,CASRLRGAGELFF,TGTGCCAGCAGACTCAGGGGTGCCGGGGAGCTGTTTTTT
few,.,TRBV7-2,TRBJ2-7,CASSLTFWGDEQYF,TGTGCCAGCAGCTTAACCTTCTGGGGGGACGAGCAGTACTTC
many,.,TRBV7-3,TRBJ2-1,CASSLTGRDNEQFF,TGTGCCAGCAGCTTAACAGGCCGGGACAATGAGCAGTTCTTC
.,.,TRBV12-5,TRBJ2-5,CASGLDVPAREYF,TGTGCTAGTGGTTTGGACGTACCCGCACGGGAGTACTTC
.,TRBD2,TRBV15,TRBJ2-5,CATSNGGSRMETQYF,TGTGCCACCAGCAATGGCGGGAGTAGAATGGAGACCCAGTACTTC
.,TRBD1,TRBV2,TRBJ2-5,CASSDTGTADTQETQYF,TGTGCCAGCAGCGATACCGGGACAGCAGACACACAAGAGACCCAGTACTTC
many,TRBD2,TRBV5-1,TRBJ2-1,CASSRTSSYNEQFF,TGCGCCAGCAGCAGGACTAGCTCCTACAATGAGCAGTTCTTC
.,TRBD1,TRBV7-6,TRBJ2-7,CASSSKTGAYEQYF,TGTGCCAGCAGCTCAAAGACAGGGGCCTACGAGCAGTACTTC
once,TRBD1,TRBV20-1,TRBJ2-7,CSAPGTGLYEQYF,TGCAGTGCCCCGGGGACAGGGCTATACGAGCAGTACTTC
few,TRBD2,TRBV6-1,TRBJ2-5,CASRPTGGGVRETQYF,TGTGCCAGCAGACCAACCGGCGGGGGAGTCCGGGAGACCCAGTACTTC
few,TRBD1,TRBV5-8,TRBJ2-1,CASSRQGPNNEQFF,TGTGCCAGCAGCCGACAGGGGCCCAACAATGAGCAGTTCTTC
.,.,TRBV21-1,TRBJ1-1,CASSDRGGMEAFF,TGTGCCAGCAGTGACAGGGGGGGAATGGAAGCTTTCTTT
few,.,TRBV3-1,TRBJ2-7,CASSQGGSGREQYF,TGTGCCAGCAGCCAAGGAGGTAGCGGACGCGAGCAGTACTTC
.,.,TRBV7-3,TRBJ2-5,CASSLFEGETQYF,TGTGCCAGCAGCTTATTTGAGGGAGAGACCCAGTACTTC
.,.,TRBV4-2,TRBJ1-2,CASSQAMGGRNYGYTF,TGTGCCAGCAGCCAAGCCATGGGGGGCAGGAACTATGGCTACACCTTC
.,TRBD2,TRBV28,TRBJ2-7,CASTPPGLAGVEQYF,TGTGCCAGCACTCCGCCTGGGCTAGCGGGAGTCGAGCAGTACTTC
.,TRBD2,TRBV5-1,TRBJ2-2,CASSFGGLAGERELFF,TGCGCCAGCAGCTTTGGCGGACTAGCGGGAGAGAGGGAGCTGTTTTTT